These 4 T cell receptor beta chains came from one sample sequenced in a study of lymphopenia after photon versus proton radiotherapy. TCRdb keeps only in-frame clones here, not all; method: immunoSEQ multiplex PCR. Of approximately 150,000 clones listed, about 85% are singletons. The sequenced sample was peripheral blood, obtained from a patient treated with photon-based radiotherapy. The receptors stem from a man over 45 with gastric cancer.

This chain uses TRBV7-8 with TRBJ1-4, with D perhaps TRBD1 (5 bases). Germline V gives CDR1 SGHVS, CDR2 FQNEAQ. The CDR3 runs to 15 residues. V lost 2 bases and J lost 3, with 10 bases in between. CDR3 bases: TGTGCCAGCAGCTTAAGGAGGGGAGCTAATGAAAAACTGTTTTTT. Translated, it gives CASSLRRGANEKLFF.

The chain recombines TRBV6-6 with TRBJ1-3; D remains ambiguous. Germline V gene lookup returns CDR1 MNHNY and CDR2 SVGAGI (reference sequence). V lost 4 bases and J 0 bases, leaving 13 bases between the germline ends. The CDR3 has 16 residues. The CDR3 is CASSSSQESSGNTIYF. In nucleotides, the CDR3 is TGTGCCAGCAGTTCAAGCCAGGAGAGCTCTGGAAACACCATATATTTT.

The gene calls are TRBV19 and TRBJ1-1; perhaps TRBD1 as D (6 bases). CDR3 length: 14 amino acids. Per the germline V gene, CDR1 is LNHDA and CDR2 is SQIVND (reference sequence). Trimming left V 5 bases short and J 1 base short, with 11 bases between. The CDR3: CASSSGQSNTEAFF. Here the CDR3 DNA reads TGTGCCAGTAGTTCAGGACAGTCGAACACTGAAGCTTTCTTT. Filled out from reference TRBV19 and TRBJ1-1, the complete variable domain reads DGGITQSPKYLFRKEGQNVTLSCEQNLNHDAMYWYRQDPGQGLRLIYYSQIVNDFQKGDIAEGYSVSREKKESFPLTVTSAQKNPTAFYLCASSSGQSNTEAFFGQGTRLTVV.

The chain combines TRBV11-2 with TRBJ2-7; D is unclear. CDR3 length: 13 residues. The germline V and J ends were trimmed by 3 bases and 3 bases, with 9 bases remaining between them. Looked up from germline, CDR1 is SGHAT and CDR2 is FQNNGV. The CDR3 reads CASSFTERYEQYF. CDR3 sequence (DNA): TGTGCCAGCAGCTTTACCGAACGCTACGAGCAGTACTTC.